The rows below give T cell receptor beta chains drawn from one sample of a study of blood T cells in healthy people across ages. TCRdb re-analysed the 5' RACE reads in MiXCR, keeping a single row per CDR3 protein. Among more than 700,000 distinct CDR3 sequences listed, about 55% were seen once. What was sequenced was blood. All receptors derive from an elderly man in good health. CDR3s include the opening cysteine and the closing phenylalanine or tryptophan. The D gene is left open where the match is weak. Size values are once, few and many counts, or a class for expanded clones, and some rows have none.

>TRBD2|TRBV2|13|-|TRBJ2-3
TGTACCAGCAGTGGTGATAGCGGGACGACGCAGTATTTT
CTSSGDSGTTQYF
>-|TRBV3-1|11|few|TRBJ2-1
TGTGCCAGCAGCACTAGTAGCCAGCAGTTCTTC
CASSTSSQQFF
>-|TRBV2|15|few|TRBJ1-2
TGTGCCAGCAGTGGGACGGCGGAAGCTAACTATGGCTACACCTTC
CASSGTAEANYGYTF
>-|TRBV10-3|11|-|TRBJ1-4
TGTGCCATCGGTTTGGGCGAAAAACTGTTTTTT
CAIGLGEKLFF
>-|TRBV20-1|15|-|TRBJ1-5
TGCAGTGCTCGCCCCCAAGGGGCAGGCAATCAGCCCCAGCATTTT
CSARPQGAGNQPQHF
>TRBD2|TRBV13|17|once|TRBJ2-1
TGTGCCAGCAGCTCGGGACTAGCGGGAGGTCGGGGAGATGTGCAGTTCTTC
CASSSGLAGGRGDVQFF
>TRBD1|TRBV20-1|13|-|TRBJ1-4
TGCAGTGCTAGTGACAGGGCCTCCGAAAAACTGTTTTTT
CSASDRASEKLFF
>TRBD2|TRBV5-1|16|-|TRBJ2-1
TGCGCCAGCAGCTTTGGTGGCGGGAGGTCCTACAATGAGCAGTTCTTC
CASSFGGGRSYNEQFF
>-|TRBV2|14|-|TRBJ2-3
TGTGCCAGCGCCTTGGGGCGGAACACAGATACGCAGTATTTT
CASALGRNTDTQYF
>-|TRBV5-5|14|-|TRBJ1-4
TGTGCCAGCAGCCTGAGGCCGGAGCCCGAAAAACTGTTTTTT
CASSLRPEPEKLFF
>-|TRBV20-1|17|-|TRBJ2-1
TGCAGTGCGCCCGACGTCGTGGTGGACATTCAGTACAATGAGCAGTTCTTC
CSAPDVVVDIQYNEQFF
>TRBD1|TRBV27|15|-|TRBJ1-5
TGTGCCAGCAGCTCAGGGGGCGCGGGTCATCAGCCCCAGCATTTT
CASSSGGAGHQPQHF
>TRBD2|TRBV7-2|16|-|TRBJ2-1
TGTGCCTGCAGCCAACTAGCGGGAGGGAGTGAGAATGAGCAGTTCTTC
CACSQLAGGSENEQFF
>-|TRBV28|16|few|TRBJ1-2
TGTGCCAGCAGCCCCACCGGGACGGTTATTAACTATGGCTACACCTTC
CASSPTGTVINYGYTF
>-|TRBV7-2|14|few|TRBJ2-7
TGTGCCAGCAGCTTACGCCTAGCGTTTTACGAGCAGTACTTC
CASSLRLAFYEQYF
>-|TRBV28|12|-|TRBJ2-7
TGTGCCAGCAGGAGGGGGGACGGCGAGCAGTACTTC
CASRRGDGEQYF
>-|TRBV7-2|14|-|TRBJ1-1
TGTGCCAGCAGCCCCAACTGGTCAGGGACTGAAGCTTTCTTT
CASSPNWSGTEAFF
>TRBD2|TRBV10-2|12|few|TRBJ2-7
TGCGCCACCGGGACTAGCGGTTACGAGCAGTACTTC
CATGTSGYEQYF
>TRBD2|TRBV11-2|19|many|TRBJ2-3
TGTGCCAGCAGCTTAGAGCAAGGGGTACGGAGCGGGAGACGGGATACGCAGTATTTT
CASSLEQGVRSGRRDTQYF
>TRBD2|TRBV6-4|15|-|TRBJ2-1
TGTGCCAGCAGTGAAACGGCTAGCGGGAGGGGCGAGCAGTTCTTC
CASSETASGRGEQFF
>-|TRBV24-1|16|-|TRBJ2-6
TGTGCCACCAGTGAGTCCCAAATTTCTGGGGCCAACGTCCTGACTTTC
CATSESQISGANVLTF
>-|TRBV5-1|13|-|TRBJ1-1
TGCGCCAGCAGCGTTTGGGGTAACACTGAAGCTTTCTTT
CASSVWGNTEAFF
>-|TRBV29-1|12|once|TRBJ1-1
TGCAGCGTTGGCAAGGTAGACACTGAAGCTTTCTTT
CSVGKVDTEAFF
>TRBD1|TRBV5-1|14|few|TRBJ2-7
TGCGCCAGCAGCTCCGGGACAGCCCCTTACGAGCAGTACTTC
CASSSGTAPYEQYF
>TRBD1|TRBV7-2|13|-|TRBJ2-5
TGTGCCAGCAGACCGGACAGGGAAGAGACCCAGTACTTC
CASRPDREETQYF
>-|TRBV11-1|15|-|TRBJ2-3
TGTGCCAGCATGCGGGGTAGGGCTTTCACAGATACGCAGTATTTT
CASMRGRAFTDTQYF
>TRBD2|TRBV18|15|-|TRBJ2-1
TGTGCCAGCTCACCCTCGGGACTAGCGTACAATGAGCAGTTCTTC
CASSPSGLAYNEQFF
>TRBD1|TRBV4-2|15|few|TRBJ1-1
TGTGCCAGCAGCCGAGAGACAGGGTTGGTCACTGAAGCTTTCTTT
CASSRETGLVTEAFF
>-|TRBV15|15|-|TRBJ2-7
TGTGCCACCAGCAGAGCCAGCGTGATCTCCTACGAGCAGTACTTC
CATSRASVISYEQYF
>-|TRBV7-2|15|-|TRBJ2-1
TGTGCCAGCAGCTTACTTCCGAGCTCCTACAATGAGCAGTTCTTC
CASSLLPSSYNEQFF
>TRBD2|TRBV7-2|18|-|TRBJ2-7
TGTGCCAGCAGCTTGGGACTAGCGGGCTTAGGCTCTTCCTACGAGCAGTACTTC
CASSLGLAGLGSSYEQYF
>TRBD1|TRBV12-3/TRBV12-4|14|-|TRBJ2-1
TGTGCCAGCAGTCCGGGACAGGTTCCTCTTGAGCAGTTCTTC
CASSPGQVPLEQFF
>-|TRBV2|12|once|TRBJ2-1
TGTGCCTCCCGACGCGAGTTCGCTGAGCAGTTCTTC
CASRREFAEQFF
>-|TRBV18|16|-|TRBJ2-3
TGTGCCAGCTCAACTGAAGGTACCGGTAGCACAGATACGCAGTATTTT
CASSTEGTGSTDTQYF
>-|TRBV7-2|15|-|TRBJ2-1
TGTGCCAGCAGCTCCCCCCAGGGTAGGGTAAATGAGCAGTTCTTC
CASSSPQGRVNEQFF
>-|TRBV11-2|14|-|TRBJ2-3
TGTGCCAGCAGCGTATACAGGGACGTTAATACGCAGTATTTT
CASSVYRDVNTQYF
>-|TRBV7-3|14|-|TRBJ1-6
TGTGCCAGCAGCCGAACCCCGGGGCAATCACCCCTCCACTTT
CASSRTPGQSPLHF
>-|TRBV29-1|14|-|TRBJ2-5
TGCAGCGTTGCAAGACAGGTTCCGAGGGAGACCCAGTACTTC
CSVARQVPRETQYF
>-|TRBV12-3/TRBV12-4|17|-|TRBJ1-6
TGTGCCAGCAGTTTAATGGTCCGGGCGTGGAATAATTCACCCCTCCACTTT
CASSLMVRAWNNSPLHF
>-|TRBV10-3|12|-|TRBJ2-7
TGTGCCATCTCTCCGACGTCGGCCGAGCAGTACTTC
CAISPTSAEQYF
>TRBD1|TRBV6-1|15|once|TRBJ1-2
TGTGCCAGCAGTAACAGGGGAGCAGGACTCTATGGCTACACCTTC
CASSNRGAGLYGYTF
>TRBD2|TRBV24-1|15|-|TRBJ2-3
TGTGCCACCCCAGGGACTAGCCTTGGGCACAGAGACGCGTATTTT
CATPGTSLGHRDAYF
>-|TRBV2|16|-|TRBJ2-3
TGTGCCAGCAAGTTAGAGTCCCGGGGGCTAGGAGATACGCAGTATTTT
CASKLESRGLGDTQYF
>-|TRBV10-3|14|few|TRBJ2-1
TGTGCCATCACAAAGACTCAATTGGGGAATGAGCAGTTCTTC
CAITKTQLGNEQFF
>-|TRBV7-2|11|-|TRBJ2-7
TGTGCCAGCAGCCCTTCCCACGAGCAGTACTTC
CASSPSHEQYF
>-|TRBV12-3/TRBV12-4|15|-|TRBJ2-1
TGTGCCAGCAGCCCCGAGCAAGGGGCCTACAATGAGCAGTTCTTC
CASSPEQGAYNEQFF
>-|TRBV7-6|14|-|TRBJ2-1
TGTGCCAGCAGCTTAATGCCCGTTCGGGATGAGCAGTTCTTC
CASSLMPVRDEQFF
>-|TRBV7-9|14|-|TRBJ1-1
TGTGCCAGCAGCTTGCCAGGGGACAACACTGAAGCTTTCTTT
CASSLPGDNTEAFF
>-|TRBV7-9|14|-|TRBJ1-2
TGTGCCAGCAGCCCTCCGGGACGGCTGTATGGCTACACCTTC
CASSPPGRLYGYTF
>TRBD1|TRBV20-1|14|-|TRBJ1-6
TGCAGTGCTAGAGGAGGACAGGGAGGCTCACCCCTCCACTTT
CSARGGQGGSPLHF
>TRBD2|TRBV9|14|-|TRBJ2-5
TGTGCCAGCAGCGTAGGACTAGCGCCGGAGACCCAGTACTTC
CASSVGLAPETQYF
>-|TRBV3-1|16|-|TRBJ1-4
TGTGCCAGCAGCCTCGGTCGACCGTCAACTAATGAAAAACTGTTTTTT
CASSLGRPSTNEKLFF